These T cell receptor beta chains were read from a single sample in a study of blood T cells in healthy people across ages. TCRdb re-called the 5' RACE reads through MiXCR, storing one row per CDR3 protein. This table holds roughly 1.4 million distinct CDR3 sequences, roughly 59% found once. Material: blood. Receptors were obtained from a man in his late teens or twenties in good health. The CDR3 runs from the conserved cysteine through the conserved F or W.

TRBJ1-1 TRBV28 CASSYSAGLNTEAFF
TRBJ2-7 TRBV6-2/TRBV6-3 CASSKENRGGYEQYF
TRBJ2-1 TRBV6-2/TRBV6-3 CASRQLTAQFF
TRBJ1-1 TRBV20-1 CSASIRMNTEAFF
TRBJ1-1 TRBV10-2 CAGGGADTEAFF
TRBJ2-2 TRBV12-3/TRBV12-4 CASSPGLNTGELFF
TRBJ2-1 TRBV20-1 CSAFHGGEYNEQFF
TRBJ1-1 TRBV10-3 CAIGAAMNTEAFF
TRBJ1-2 TRBV7-9 CASSFGRGGQGYTF
TRBJ2-1 TRBV29-1 CSVAMVGYEQFF
TRBJ2-3 TRBV3-1 CASSPSGIWDTQYF
TRBJ1-2 TRBV24-1 CATSDPGTGIYGYTF
TRBJ2-1 TRBV5-1 CASSLSPSGNNEQFF
TRBJ1-2 TRBV6-5 CASRLATGSYGYTF
TRBJ2-6 TRBV10-3 CAVSEPEESGANVLTF
TRBJ2-3 TRBV29-1 CSVEALPDTQYF
TRBJ1-2 TRBV10-3 CTISGRQGPNYGYTF
TRBJ2-3 TRBV7-6 CASTLVGGPPDTQYF
TRBJ1-2 TRBV28 CATLPHLRDRGNYGYTF
TRBJ2-1 TRBV27 CASRMGLAGGEQFF
TRBJ2-3 TRBV6-1 CASSAGTSVGLPDTQYF
TRBJ1-5 TRBV6-2/TRBV6-3 CASSYLAADQPQHF
NA TRBV7-6 CASRPRLSSYEQYF
TRBJ2-3 TRBV7-2 CASSLRGSGRDMQYF
TRBJ1-2 TRBV27 CASSLSAGTGGFLSYGYTF
TRBJ1-2 TRBV29-1 CSVDSASNYGYTF
TRBJ2-7 TRBV14 CASSGGATPYEQYF
TRBJ2-3 TRBV28 CASSLRDRTTDTQYF
TRBJ1-6 TRBV6-5 CASSYGQNNSPLHF
TRBJ1-2 TRBV20-1 CSARDRRQGTEGYTF
TRBJ2-5 TRBV4-3 CASSQTQYQETQYF
TRBJ2-6 TRBV7-9 CASSWSPAPGANVLTF
TRBJ2-1 TRBV12-5 CANGLPQGTRTYNEQFF
TRBJ2-1 TRBV11-2 CASTESSNEQFF
TRBJ1-1 TRBV7-9 CASSYAGDPTEAFF
TRBJ1-2 TRBV27 CASSPSGNYGYTF
TRBJ1-5 TRBV6-2/TRBV6-3 CASSPDVGGGQPQHF
TRBJ2-4 TRBV6-2/TRBV6-3 CASARTSGDLAKNIQYF
TRBJ2-6 TRBV27 CASTVPGANVLTF
TRBJ2-7 TRBV20-1 CSAKGVYEQYF